The present entry profiles one T cell receptor beta chain with its context. Its specificity is unknown. This sample stems from a study of PD-1 blockade in mismatch repair-deficient tumors. Looking at the study overall: All were previously treated, progressing patients with some twelve mismatch repair-deficient cancer types. Study-wide results and caveats: Tumor-resident clones, often absent from pretreatment blood, expanded after pembrolizumab and then contracted.

Profiling relied on immunoSEQ multiplex PCR, and the TCRdb table lists in-frame clones only, not all of them. The repertoire holds around 48,000 clones, with roughly 75% as singletons. Mismatch repair deficiency was confirmed in all patients, by PCR or immunohistochemistry. TCRs were sequenced from a few patients responding to pembrolizumab. The CDR3 spans 14 residues. V was cut by 0 bases and J by 2 bases, with 7 bases left in between. The germline gives CDR1 SEHNR, CDR2 FQNEAQ (reference sequence). Sequencing was performed on peripheral blood, taken 4 weeks after starting pembrolizumab. The receptor was derived from an adult with mismatch repair-deficient cancer. The chain couples TRBV7-9 to TRBJ1-2; D possibly corresponds to TRBD1 (5 bases). The CDR3 DNA is TGTGCCAGCAGCTTAGCGCGGGGGAACTATGGCTACACCTTC. Translated, it gives CASSLARGNYGYTF.